The present TCR beta chain was sequenced within a study of CD8+ T cells in alopecia areata. Study overall: The study gave tofacitinib for 6 to 18 months, then 6 months off drug.

cDNA serving as the sequencing template came from extracted, reverse transcribed RNA. Here immunoSEQ multiplex PCR was the method, and the copy in TCRdb shows in-frame clones only, minus some. The sample consists of a few hundred thousand clones, roughly 69% of them appearing once. This CDR3 has 14 amino acids. V lost 2 bases and J lost 0, with 5 bases in between. CDR1 is SNHLY, CDR2 FYNNEI, per germline. This sequence joins TRBV2 and TRBJ2-4, with D hard to call. The clonotype comes from a human donor with alopecia areata. The sequenced sample was CD4+ T cells sorted from blood, obtained at week 0. The CDR3 nucleotides read TGTGCCAGCAGTGAAACCTTAGCCAAAAACATTCAGTACTTC. Its translation is CASSETLAKNIQYF.